This entry concerns a single T cell receptor beta chain. This sample stems from a study of cytomegalovirus exposure and HLA in healthy donors. The CDR3 is 15 residues long. Germline V CDR1 and CDR2: SGHTA, FQGNSA. V shed 2 bases and J shed 6 bases, with 16 bases lying between them. Both 60 Vbeta primers and 13 Jbeta primers went into the PCR. Data came from immunoSEQ multiplex PCR; TCRdb stores just in-frame clones and leaves some out. The profile shows about 130,000 clones, about 80% of them singletons. The receptor comes from a man aged 35 to 55 in good health and CMV-seronegative. The chain is built from TRBV7-2 and TRBJ1-1; a possible D gene is TRBD1 (5 bases). The sequenced sample was PBMCs. The CDR3 here is CASSLSRQGLAEAFF. CDR3 coding DNA: TGTGCCAGCAGCTTAAGTCGGCAGGGACTTGCTGAAGCTTTCTTT.